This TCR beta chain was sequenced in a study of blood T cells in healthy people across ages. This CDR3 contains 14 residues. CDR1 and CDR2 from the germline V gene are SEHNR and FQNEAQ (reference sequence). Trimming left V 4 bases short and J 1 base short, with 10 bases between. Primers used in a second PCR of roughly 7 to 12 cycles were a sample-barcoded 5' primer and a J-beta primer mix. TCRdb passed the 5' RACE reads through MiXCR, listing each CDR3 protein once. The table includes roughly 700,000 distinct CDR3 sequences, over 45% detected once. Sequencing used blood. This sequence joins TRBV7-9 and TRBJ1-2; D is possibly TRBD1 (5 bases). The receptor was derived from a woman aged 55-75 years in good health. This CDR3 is CASSSLQDNYGYTF. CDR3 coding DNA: TGTGCCAGCAGCTCCCTACAGGATAACTATGGCTACACCTTC.